This T cell receptor beta chain stems from a study of blood T cell repertoires in COVID-19. Across the whole study: COVID-19 samples, acute and convalescent, were from the United States, Italy and Spain. PBMCs, B-cell-depleted T cells, or T cells were the source of the cDNA or gDNA that made up the material.

CDR3 length: 13 residues. Trimming left V 4 bases short and J 3 bases short, with 9 bases between. Germline values: CDR1 LNHNV, CDR2 YYDKDF (reference sequence). The authors' processing: Estimated nucleated cell counts came from reference gene primer amplification. Clones were read by immunoSEQ multiplex PCR, and TCRdb kept only the in-frame ones, dropping some. That table gives V, J and clone size, and the DNA gave D and trimming. The sample has about 150,000 clones, about 83% seen once. The J gene is TRBJ1-2, the V gene TRBV15; possibly TRBD1 for D (5 bases). The sample was peripheral blood. The origin of this receptor is a man in his fifties or sixties with acute or convalescent COVID-19. The CDR3 loop reads CATSTQGDYGYTF. DNA for the CDR3: TGTGCCACCAGCACCCAGGGCGACTATGGCTACACCTTC.